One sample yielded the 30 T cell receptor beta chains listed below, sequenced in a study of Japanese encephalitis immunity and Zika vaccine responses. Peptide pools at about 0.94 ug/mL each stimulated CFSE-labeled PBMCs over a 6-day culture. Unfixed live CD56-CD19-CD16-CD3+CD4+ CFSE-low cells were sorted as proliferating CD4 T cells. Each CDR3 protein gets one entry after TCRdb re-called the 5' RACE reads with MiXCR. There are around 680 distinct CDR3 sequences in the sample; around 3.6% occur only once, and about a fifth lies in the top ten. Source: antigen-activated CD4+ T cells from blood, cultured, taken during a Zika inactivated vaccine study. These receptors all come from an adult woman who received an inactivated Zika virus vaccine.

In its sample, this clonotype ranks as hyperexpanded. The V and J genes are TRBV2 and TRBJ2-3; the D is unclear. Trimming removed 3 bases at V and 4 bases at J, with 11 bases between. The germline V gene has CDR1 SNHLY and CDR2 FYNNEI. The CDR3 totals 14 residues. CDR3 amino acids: CASSERLAADTQYF. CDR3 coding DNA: TGTGCCAGCAGTGAGAGATTAGCTGCAGATACGCAGTATTTT.

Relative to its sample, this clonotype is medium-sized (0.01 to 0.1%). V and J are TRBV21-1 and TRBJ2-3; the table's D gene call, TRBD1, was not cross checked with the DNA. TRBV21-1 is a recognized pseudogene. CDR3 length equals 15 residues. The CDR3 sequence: CASSKWGAPTDTQYF. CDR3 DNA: TGTGCCAGCAGCAAATGGGGGGCACCCACAGATACGCAGTATTTT.

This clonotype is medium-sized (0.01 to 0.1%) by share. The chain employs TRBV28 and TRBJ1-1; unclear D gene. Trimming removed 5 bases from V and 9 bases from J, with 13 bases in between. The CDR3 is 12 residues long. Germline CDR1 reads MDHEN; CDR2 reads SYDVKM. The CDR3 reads CASSPDPQKAFF. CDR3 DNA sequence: TGTGCCAGCAGTCCTGACCCACAGAAAGCTTTCTTT.

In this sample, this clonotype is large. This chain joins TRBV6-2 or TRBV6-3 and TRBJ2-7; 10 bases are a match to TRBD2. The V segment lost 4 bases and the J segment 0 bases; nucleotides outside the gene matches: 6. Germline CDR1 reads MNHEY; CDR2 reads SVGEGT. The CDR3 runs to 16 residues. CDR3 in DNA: TGTGCCAGCAGTTCTGCCCTAGCGGGGGTCTCCTACGAGCAGTACTTC. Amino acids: CASSSALAGVSYEQYF.

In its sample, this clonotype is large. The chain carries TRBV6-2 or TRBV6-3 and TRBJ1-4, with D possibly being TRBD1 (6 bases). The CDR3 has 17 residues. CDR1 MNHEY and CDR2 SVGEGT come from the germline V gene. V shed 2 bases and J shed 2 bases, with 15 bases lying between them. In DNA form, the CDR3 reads TGTGCCAGCAGTTACGACGGGGGCGCCGGGACTAATGAAAAACTGTTTTTT. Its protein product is CASSYDGGAGTNEKLFF.

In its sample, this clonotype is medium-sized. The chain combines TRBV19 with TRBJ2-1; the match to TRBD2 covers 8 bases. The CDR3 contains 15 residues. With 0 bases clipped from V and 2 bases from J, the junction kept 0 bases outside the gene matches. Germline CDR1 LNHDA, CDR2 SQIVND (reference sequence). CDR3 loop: CASSIDSGAYNEQFF. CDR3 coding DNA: TGTGCCAGTAGTATAGATAGCGGGGCCTACAATGAGCAGTTCTTC.

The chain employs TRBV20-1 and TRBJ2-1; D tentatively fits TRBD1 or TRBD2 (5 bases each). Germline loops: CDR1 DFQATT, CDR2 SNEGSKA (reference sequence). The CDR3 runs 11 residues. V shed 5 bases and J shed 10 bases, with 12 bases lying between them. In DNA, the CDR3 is TGCAGTGCTGCGCCCCGGGACGAGCAGTTCTTC. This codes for CSAAPRDEQFF.

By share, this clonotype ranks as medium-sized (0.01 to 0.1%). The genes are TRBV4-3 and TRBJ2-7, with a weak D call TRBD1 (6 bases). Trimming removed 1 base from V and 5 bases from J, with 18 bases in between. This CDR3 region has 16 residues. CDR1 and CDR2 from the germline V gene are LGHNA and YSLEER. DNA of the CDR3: TGCGCCAGCAGCCAAGTAGGGGGTACAGGGTTGGACGAGCAGTACTTC. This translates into CASSQVGGTGLDEQYF.

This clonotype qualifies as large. In DNA, the CDR3 is TGTGCCAGCTCACCACGGCAGGGGGCTAAGGGTGAAGCTTTCTTT. This translates into CASSPRQGAKGEAFF. This chain joins TRBV18 and TRBJ1-1; TRBD1 matches at 8 bases. CDR1 KGHSH and CDR2 LQKENI come from the germline V gene. This CDR3 contains 15 residues. With 1 base clipped from V and 7 bases from J, the junction kept 8 bases outside the gene matches.

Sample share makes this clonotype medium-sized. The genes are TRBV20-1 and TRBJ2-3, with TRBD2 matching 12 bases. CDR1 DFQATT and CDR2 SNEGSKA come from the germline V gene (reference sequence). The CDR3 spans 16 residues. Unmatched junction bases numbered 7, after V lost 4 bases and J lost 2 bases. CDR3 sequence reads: CSAKRTSGGYTDTQYF. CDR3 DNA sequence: TGCAGTGCTAAACGAACTAGCGGGGGGTACACAGATACGCAGTATTTT.

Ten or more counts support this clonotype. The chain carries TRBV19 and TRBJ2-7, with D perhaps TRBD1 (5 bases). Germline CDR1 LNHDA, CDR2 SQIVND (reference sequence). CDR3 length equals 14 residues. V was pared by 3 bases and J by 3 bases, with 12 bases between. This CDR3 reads CASSIDPGFYEQYF. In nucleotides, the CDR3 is TGTGCCAGTAGTATCGATCCAGGGTTCTACGAGCAGTACTTC.

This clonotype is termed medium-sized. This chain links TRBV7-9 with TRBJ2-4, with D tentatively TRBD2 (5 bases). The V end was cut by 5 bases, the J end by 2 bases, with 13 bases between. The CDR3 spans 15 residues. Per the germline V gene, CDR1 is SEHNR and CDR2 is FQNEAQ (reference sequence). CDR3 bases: TGTGCCAGCAGCGCACAATCCGGGACCAAAAACATTCAGTACTTC. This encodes CASSAQSGTKNIQYF.

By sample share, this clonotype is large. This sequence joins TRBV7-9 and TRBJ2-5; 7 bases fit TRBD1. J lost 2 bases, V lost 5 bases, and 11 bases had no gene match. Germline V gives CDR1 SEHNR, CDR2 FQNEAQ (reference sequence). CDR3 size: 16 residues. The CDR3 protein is CASSPRQGYGQETQYF. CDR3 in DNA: TGTGCCAGCAGCCCACGACAGGGTTACGGACAAGAGACCCAGTACTTC.

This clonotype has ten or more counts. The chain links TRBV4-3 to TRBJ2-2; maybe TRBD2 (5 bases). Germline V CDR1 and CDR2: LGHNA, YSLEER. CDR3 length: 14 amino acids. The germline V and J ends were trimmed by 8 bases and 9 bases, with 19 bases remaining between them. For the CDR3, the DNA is TGCGCCAGCCAAGGAGGTTCCACGGACCGGGAGCTGTTTTTT. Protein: CASQGGSTDRELFF.

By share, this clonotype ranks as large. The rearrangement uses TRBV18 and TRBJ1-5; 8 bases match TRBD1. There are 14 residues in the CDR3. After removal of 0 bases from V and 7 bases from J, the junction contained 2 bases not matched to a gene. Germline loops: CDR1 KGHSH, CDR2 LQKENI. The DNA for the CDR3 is TGTGCCAGCTCACCACCGACAGGGGAACAGCCCCAGCATTTT. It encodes CASSPPTGEQPQHF.

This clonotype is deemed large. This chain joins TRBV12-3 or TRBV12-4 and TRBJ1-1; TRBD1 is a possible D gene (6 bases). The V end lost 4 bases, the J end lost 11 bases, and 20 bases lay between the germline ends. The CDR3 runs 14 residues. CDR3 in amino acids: CASSSYREARLAFF. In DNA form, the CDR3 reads TGTGCCAGCAGTTCATACAGGGAGGCCCGGTTGGCTTTCTTT.

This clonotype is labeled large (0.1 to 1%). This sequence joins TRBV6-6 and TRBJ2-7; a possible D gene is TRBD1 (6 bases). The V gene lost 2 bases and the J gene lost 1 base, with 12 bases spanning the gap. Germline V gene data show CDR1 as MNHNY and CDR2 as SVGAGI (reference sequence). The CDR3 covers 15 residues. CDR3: CASSYPDRRSYEQYF. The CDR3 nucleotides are TGTGCCAGCAGTTACCCCGACAGGCGTTCCTACGAGCAGTACTTC.

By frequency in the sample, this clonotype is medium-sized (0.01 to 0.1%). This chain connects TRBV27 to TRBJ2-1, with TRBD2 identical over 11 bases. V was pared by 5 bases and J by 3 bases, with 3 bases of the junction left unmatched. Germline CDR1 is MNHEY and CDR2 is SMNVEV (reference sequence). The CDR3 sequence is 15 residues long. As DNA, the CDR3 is TGTGCCAGCAGTCCGGGACTAGCGGTCTACAATGAGCAGTTCTTC. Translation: CASSPGLAVYNEQFF.

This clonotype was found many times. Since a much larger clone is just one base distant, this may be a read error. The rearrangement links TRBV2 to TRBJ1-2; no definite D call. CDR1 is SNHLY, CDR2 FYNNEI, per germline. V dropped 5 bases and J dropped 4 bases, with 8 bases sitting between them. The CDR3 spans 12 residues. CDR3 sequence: CASSLHSYGYTF. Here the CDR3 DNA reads TGTGCCAGCAGTCTCCACTCCTATGGCTACACCTTC.

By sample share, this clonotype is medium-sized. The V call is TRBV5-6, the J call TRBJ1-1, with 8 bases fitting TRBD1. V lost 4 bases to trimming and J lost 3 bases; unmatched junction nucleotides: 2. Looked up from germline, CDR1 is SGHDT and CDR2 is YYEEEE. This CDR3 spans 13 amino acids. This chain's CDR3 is CASSPDRDTEAFF. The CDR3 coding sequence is TGTGCCAGCAGCCCGGACAGGGACACTGAAGCTTTCTTT.

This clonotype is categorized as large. CDR3 in amino acids: CASRPGTGRYQPQHF. The CDR3 DNA reads as TGTGCCAGCAGACCCGGGACAGGGCGGTATCAGCCCCAGCATTTT. This chain joins TRBV12-3 or TRBV12-4 and TRBJ1-5, with 9 bases aligning to TRBD1. The J segment lost 5 bases and the V segment lost 6 bases, leaving 8 bases of the junction unmatched. The CDR3 spans 15 residues.

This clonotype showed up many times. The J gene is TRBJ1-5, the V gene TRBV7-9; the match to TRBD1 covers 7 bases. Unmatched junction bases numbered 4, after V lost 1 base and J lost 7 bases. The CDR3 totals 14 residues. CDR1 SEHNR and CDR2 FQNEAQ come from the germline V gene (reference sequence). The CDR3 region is CASSLEQGVQPQHF. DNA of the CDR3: TGTGCCAGCAGCTTAGAGCAGGGGGTACAGCCCCAGCATTTT.

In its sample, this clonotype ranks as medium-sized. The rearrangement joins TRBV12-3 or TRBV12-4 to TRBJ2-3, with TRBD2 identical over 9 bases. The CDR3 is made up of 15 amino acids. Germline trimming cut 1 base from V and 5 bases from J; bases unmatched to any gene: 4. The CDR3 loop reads CASSLGAGGQDTQYF. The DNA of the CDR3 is TGTGCCAGCAGTTTAGGGGCGGGGGGGCAAGATACGCAGTATTTT.

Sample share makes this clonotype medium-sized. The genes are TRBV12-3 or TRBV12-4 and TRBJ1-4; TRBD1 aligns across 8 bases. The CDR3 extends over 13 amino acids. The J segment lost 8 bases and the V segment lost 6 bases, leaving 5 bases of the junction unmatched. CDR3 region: CASRPGTGEKLFF. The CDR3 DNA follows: TGTGCCAGCAGACCAGGGACAGGCGAAAAACTGTTTTTT.

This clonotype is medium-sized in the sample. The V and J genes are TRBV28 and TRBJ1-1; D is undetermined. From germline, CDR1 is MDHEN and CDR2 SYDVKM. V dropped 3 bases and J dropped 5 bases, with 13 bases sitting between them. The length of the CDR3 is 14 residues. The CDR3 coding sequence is TGTGCCAGCAGTTTGATCCGGGAGGTGACTGAAGCTTTCTTT. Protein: CASSLIREVTEAFF.

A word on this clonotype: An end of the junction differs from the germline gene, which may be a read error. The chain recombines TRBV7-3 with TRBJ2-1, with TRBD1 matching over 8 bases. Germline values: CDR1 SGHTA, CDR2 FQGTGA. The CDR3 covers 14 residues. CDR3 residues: CASRQRTGNNEQLF. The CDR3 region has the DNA TGTGCCAGCAGACAGCGGACAGGGAACAATGAGCAGTTATTC.

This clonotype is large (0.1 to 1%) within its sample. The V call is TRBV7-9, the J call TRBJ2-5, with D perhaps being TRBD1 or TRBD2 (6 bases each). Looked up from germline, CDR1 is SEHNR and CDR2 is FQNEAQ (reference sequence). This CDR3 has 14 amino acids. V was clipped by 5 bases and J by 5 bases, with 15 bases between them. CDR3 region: CASSPRGGLETQYF. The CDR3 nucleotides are TGTGCCAGCAGCCCGAGAGGGGGGTTGGAGACCCAGTACTTC. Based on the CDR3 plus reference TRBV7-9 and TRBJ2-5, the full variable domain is DTGVSQNPRHKITKRGQNVTFRCDPISEHNRLYWYRQTLGQGPEFLTYFQNEAQLEKSRLLSDRFSAERPKGSFSTLEIQRTEQGDSAMYLCASSPRGGLETQYFGPGTRLLVL.

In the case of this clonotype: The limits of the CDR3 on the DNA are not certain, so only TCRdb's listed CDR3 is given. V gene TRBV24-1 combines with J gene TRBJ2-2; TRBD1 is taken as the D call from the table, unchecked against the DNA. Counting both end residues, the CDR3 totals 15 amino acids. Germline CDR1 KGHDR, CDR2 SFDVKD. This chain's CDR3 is CATSLGRGVPGSCFF.

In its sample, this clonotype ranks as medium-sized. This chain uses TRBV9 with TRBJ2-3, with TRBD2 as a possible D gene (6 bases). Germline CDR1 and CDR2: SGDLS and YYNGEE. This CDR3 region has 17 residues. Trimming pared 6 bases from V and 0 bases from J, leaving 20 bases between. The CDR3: CASTPRGDGQSTDTQYF. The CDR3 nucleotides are TGTGCCAGCACCCCTCGCGGGGACGGACAAAGCACAGATACGCAGTATTTT.

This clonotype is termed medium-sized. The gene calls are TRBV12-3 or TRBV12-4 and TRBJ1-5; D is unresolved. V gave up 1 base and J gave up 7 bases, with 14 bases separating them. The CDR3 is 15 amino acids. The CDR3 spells CASSLGVGIGQPQHF. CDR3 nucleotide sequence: TGTGCCAGCAGTTTAGGGGTAGGGATCGGACAGCCCCAGCATTTT.